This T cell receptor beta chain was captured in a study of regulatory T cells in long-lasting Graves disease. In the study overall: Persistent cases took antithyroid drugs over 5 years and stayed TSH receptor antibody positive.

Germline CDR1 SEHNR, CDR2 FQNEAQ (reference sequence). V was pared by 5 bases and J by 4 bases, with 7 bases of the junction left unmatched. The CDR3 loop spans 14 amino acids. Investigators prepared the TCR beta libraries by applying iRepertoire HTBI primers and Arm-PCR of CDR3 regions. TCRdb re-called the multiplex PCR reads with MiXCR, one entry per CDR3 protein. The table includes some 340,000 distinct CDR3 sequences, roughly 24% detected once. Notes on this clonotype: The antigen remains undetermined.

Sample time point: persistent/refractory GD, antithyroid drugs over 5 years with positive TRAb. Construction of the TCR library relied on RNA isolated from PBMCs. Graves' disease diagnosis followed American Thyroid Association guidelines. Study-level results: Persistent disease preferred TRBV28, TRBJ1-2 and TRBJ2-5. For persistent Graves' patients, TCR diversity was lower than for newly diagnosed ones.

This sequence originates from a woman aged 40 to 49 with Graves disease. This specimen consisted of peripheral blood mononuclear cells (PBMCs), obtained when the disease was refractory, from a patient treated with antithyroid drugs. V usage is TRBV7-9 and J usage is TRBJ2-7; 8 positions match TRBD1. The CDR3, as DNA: TGTGCCAGCAGCCCGCGGCAGGGGGCGTACGAGCAGTACTTC. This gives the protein CASSPRQGAYEQYF.